A selection of T cell receptor beta chains follows, all from one sample in a study of cytomegalovirus exposure and HLA in healthy donors. Sequencing used immunoSEQ multiplex PCR; TCRdb keeps in-frame clones, though not all of them. Across about 120,000 clones, the top ten clones capture more than 1.5% of the sample. The source material was PBMCs. The receptors originated from a woman between 35 and 50 years old in good health and CMV-seropositive. Both conserved end residues are part of each CDR3. The D gene is left open where the match is weak.

>TRBV7-9|TRBJ2-1|NA
CASSLDAQREQFF
TGTGCCAGCAGCTTAGACGCGCAGAGGGAGCAGTTCTTC
>TRBV11-2|TRBJ2-1|TRBD1
CASSPMTGGYEQFF
TGTGCCAGCAGCCCGATGACAGGGGGTTACGAGCAGTTCTTC
>TRBV5-4|TRBJ2-2|TRBD2
CASSFTSGRAQGGELFF
TGTGCCAGCAGCTTTACTAGCGGGAGGGCCCAGGGCGGGGAGCTGTTTTTT
>TRBV5-1|TRBJ1-1|TRBD1
CASSPPGTGPSAGAFF
TGCGCCAGCAGTCCTCCCGGGACAGGCCCTTCAGCTGGAGCTTTCTTT
>TRBV30|TRBJ2-5|TRBD1
CAWGGQGVGETQYF
TGTGCCTGGGGGGGACAGGGGGTCGGAGAGACCCAGTACTTC
>TRBV7-3|TRBJ2-3|TRBD2
CASSPVAGETDTQYF
TGTGCCAGCAGCCCCGTCGCGGGAGAGACGGATACGCAGTATTTT
>TRBV6-6|TRBJ1-2|NA
CASSSEKRKYYGYTF
TGTGCCAGCAGTTCCGAGAAGAGGAAGTACTATGGCTACACCTTC
>TRBV27|TRBJ2-7|TRBD2
CASSGIAGVDEQYF
TGTGCCAGCAGTGGTATAGCGGGAGTCGACGAGCAGTACTTC
>TRBV1|TRBJ2-7|NA
CTSSQPRLAGEHEQYF
TGCACCAGCAGCCAGCCCCGACTAGCGGGAGAACACGAGCAGTACTTC
>TRBV28|TRBJ1-6|NA
CASSFGRNNSPLHF
TGTGCCAGCAGTTTTGGCAGGAATAATTCACCCCTCCACTTT
>TRBV7-3|TRBJ2-3|TRBD2
CASSSGTSGWRPDTQYF
TGTGCCAGCAGCTCCGGGACTAGCGGGTGGCGCCCAGATACGCAGTATTTT
>TRBV7-2|TRBJ1-2|TRBD1
CASSFGTGGAANYGYTF
TGTGCCAGCAGCTTCGGGACAGGGGGCGCGGCGAACTATGGCTACACCTTC
>TRBV30|TRBJ1-1|NA
CAWSVRVSTEAFF
TGTGCCTGGAGTGTACGGGTAAGCACTGAAGCTTTCTTT
>TRBV4-1|TRBJ2-7|TRBD1
CASSGSRFGTGAYEQYF
TGCGCCAGCAGCGGGTCTCGGTTCGGGACAGGGGCCTACGAGCAGTACTTC
>TRBV5-6|TRBJ2-6|TRBD1
CASRLYRGLPSGANVLTF
TGTGCCAGCCGGCTTTATAGGGGGCTACCCTCTGGGGCCAACGTCCTGACTTTC
>TRBV2|TRBJ2-7|TRBD2
CASGRAQYYEQYF
TGTGCCAGCGGGAGGGCCCAGTATTACGAGCAGTACTTC
>TRBV6-1|TRBJ2-1|NA
CASSVRPFSSSYNEQFF
TGTGCCAGCAGTGTCCGTCCCTTTAGTAGCTCCTACAATGAGCAGTTCTTC
>TRBV21-1|TRBJ2-7|NA
CASSKDVDGTAKTYEQYF
TGTGCCAGCAGCAAGGACGTCGATGGGACAGCCAAAACCTACGAGCAGTACTTC
>TRBV13|TRBJ2-5|TRBD1
CASSLGRGQGVGETQYF
TGTGCCAGCAGCTTAGGCCGGGGACAGGGGGTAGGAGAGACCCAGTACTTC
>TRBV6-5|TRBJ1-1|NA
CASSYSEGWVAEAFF
TGTGCCAGCAGTTACTCGGAGGGTTGGGTCGCTGAAGCTTTCTTT
>TRBV29-1|TRBJ2-1|TRBD2
CSVQTSGTYNEQFF
TGCAGCGTTCAAACTAGCGGGACCTACAATGAGCAGTTCTTC
>TRBV19|TRBJ2-1|TRBD1
CASSMAGGPNNEQFF
TGTGCCAGTAGTATGGCAGGGGGCCCCAACAATGAGCAGTTCTTC
>TRBV27|TRBJ2-3|NA
CASSLSRAGEEDTQYF
TGTGCCAGCAGTTTATCGAGGGCAGGAGAGGAAGATACGCAGTATTTT
>TRBV9|TRBJ1-1|NA
CASSVAPQGADTEAFF
TGTGCCAGCAGCGTAGCTCCTCAAGGGGCGGACACTGAAGCTTTCTTT
>TRBV7-9|TRBJ1-1|TRBD1
CASSLVQGGTEAFF
TGTGCCAGCAGCTTAGTTCAGGGGGGCACTGAAGCTTTCTTT
>TRBV9|TRBJ2-1|TRBD2
CASSGLAGSEQFF
TGTGCCAGCAGCGGGCTAGCGGGTAGTGAGCAGTTCTTC
>TRBV6-1|TRBJ2-7|NA
CASSEQRGWEQYF
TGTGCCAGCAGTGAACAAAGGGGTTGGGAGCAGTACTTC
>TRBV10-3|TRBJ2-7|NA
CAIRNSQGSYEQYF
TGTGCCATCAGGAACTCACAGGGTTCCTACGAGCAGTACTTC
>TRBV15|TRBJ2-7|NA
CATSRDPGGEYEQYF
TGTGCCACCAGCAGAGATCCGGGGGGCGAGTACGAGCAGTACTTC
>TRBV9|TRBJ2-7|TRBD1
CASSGRQGAFF
TGTGCCAGCAGCGGAAGACAGGGGGCTTTCTTC
>TRBV29-1|TRBJ2-1|TRBD1
CSVVERGQGFVTPSYEQFF
TGCAGCGTTGTCGAGAGAGGACAGGGCTTCGTTACTCCCTCGTATGAGCAGTTCTTC
>TRBV5-4|TRBJ1-1|TRBD1
CASSLGQGESEAFF
TGTGCCAGCAGCTTGGGCCAGGGGGAGAGTGAAGCTTTCTTT
>TRBV30|TRBJ1-2|NA
CAWSGDLFYGYTF
TGTGCCTGGAGTGGGGACTTATTCTATGGCTACACCTTC
>TRBV9|TRBJ2-1|NA
CASSVGAFPYNEQFF
TGTGCCAGCAGCGTAGGCGCATTCCCCTACAATGAGCAGTTCTTC
>TRBV5-1|TRBJ2-1|TRBD2
CASSLEAGGPTYNEQFF
TGCGCCAGCAGCTTGGAGGCGGGAGGGCCGACCTACAATGAGCAGTTCTTC
>TRBV6-5|TRBJ2-7|NA
CASIKQGTYEQYF
TGTGCCAGCATTAAACAGGGCACCTACGAGCAGTACTTC
>TRBV27|TRBJ2-1|TRBD2
CASSTRGGYNEQFF
TGTGCCAGCAGTACCCGCGGGGGCTACAATGAGCAGTTCTTC
>TRBV19|TRBJ1-2|NA
CASTRGTYGYTF
TGTGCCAGTACCCGTGGGACTTATGGCTACACCTTC
>TRBV28|TRBJ1-4|TRBD1
CASSLSMGTGSEKLFF
TGTGCCAGCAGTTTATCCATGGGGACAGGCTCGGAAAAACTGTTTTTT
>TRBV25-1|TRBJ1-2|NA
CASSLGSHGYTF
TGTGCCAGCAGTTTGGGGAGCCATGGCTACACCTTC
>TRBV28|TRBJ1-1|NA
CASRTAEVGSTEAFF
TGTGCCAGCAGAACGGCAGAGGTTGGCAGCACTGAAGCTTTCTTT
>TRBV28|TRBJ1-4|NA
CASSLAGINEKLFF
TGTGCCAGCAGTTTGGCGGGCATTAATGAAAAACTGTTTTTT